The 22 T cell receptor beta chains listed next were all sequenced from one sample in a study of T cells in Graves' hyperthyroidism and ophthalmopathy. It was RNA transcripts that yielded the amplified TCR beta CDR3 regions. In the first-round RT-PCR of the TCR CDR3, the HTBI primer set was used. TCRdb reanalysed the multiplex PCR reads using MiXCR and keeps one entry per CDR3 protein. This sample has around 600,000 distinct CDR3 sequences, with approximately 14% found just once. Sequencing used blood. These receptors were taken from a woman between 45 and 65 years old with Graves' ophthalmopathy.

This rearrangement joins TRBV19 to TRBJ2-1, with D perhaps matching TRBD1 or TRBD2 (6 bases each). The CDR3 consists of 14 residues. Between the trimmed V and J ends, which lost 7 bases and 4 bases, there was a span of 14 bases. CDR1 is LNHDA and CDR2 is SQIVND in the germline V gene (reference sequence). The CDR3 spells CASMGGHFYNEQFF. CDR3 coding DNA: TGTGCCAGTATGGGGGGACACTTTTACAATGAGCAGTTCTTC.

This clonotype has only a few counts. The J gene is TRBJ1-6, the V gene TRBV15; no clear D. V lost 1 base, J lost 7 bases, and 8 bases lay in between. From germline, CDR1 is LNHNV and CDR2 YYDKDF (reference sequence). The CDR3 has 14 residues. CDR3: CATSRGPSNSPLHF. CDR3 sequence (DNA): TGTGCCACCAGCAGAGGACCGTCGAATTCACCCCTCCACTTT.

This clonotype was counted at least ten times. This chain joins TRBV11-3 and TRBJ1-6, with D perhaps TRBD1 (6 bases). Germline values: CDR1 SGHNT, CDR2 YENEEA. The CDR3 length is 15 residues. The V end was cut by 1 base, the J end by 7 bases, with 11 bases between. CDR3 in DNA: TGTGCCAGCAGCTTAGGCGGAGGGGGGAATTCACCCCTCCACTTT. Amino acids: CASSLGGGGNSPLHF.

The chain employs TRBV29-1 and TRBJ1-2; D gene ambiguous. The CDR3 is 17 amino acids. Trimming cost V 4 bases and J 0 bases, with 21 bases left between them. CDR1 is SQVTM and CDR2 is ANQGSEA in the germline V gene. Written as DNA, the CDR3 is TGCAGCGTTGGGGGTGTGTTGCAGGAGTATGCTAACTATGGCTACACCTTC. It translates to CSVGGVLQEYANYGYTF.

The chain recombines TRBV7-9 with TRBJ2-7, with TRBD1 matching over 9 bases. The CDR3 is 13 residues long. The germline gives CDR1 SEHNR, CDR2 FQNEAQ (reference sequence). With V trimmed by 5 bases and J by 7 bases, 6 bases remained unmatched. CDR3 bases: TGTGCCAGCAGCGAAACAGGGGGCTGGGAGCAGTACTTC. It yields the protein CASSETGGWEQYF.

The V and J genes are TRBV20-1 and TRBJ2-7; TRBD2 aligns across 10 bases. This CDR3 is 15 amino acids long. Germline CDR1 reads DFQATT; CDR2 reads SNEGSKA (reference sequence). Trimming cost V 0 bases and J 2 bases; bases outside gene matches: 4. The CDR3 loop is CSARDPLAGAYEQYF. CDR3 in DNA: TGCAGTGCTAGAGACCCTCTAGCGGGAGCCTACGAGCAGTACTTC.

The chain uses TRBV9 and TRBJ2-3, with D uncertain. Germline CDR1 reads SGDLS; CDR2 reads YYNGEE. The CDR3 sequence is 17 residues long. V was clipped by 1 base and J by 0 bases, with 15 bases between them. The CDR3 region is CASSVSAYPLSTDTQYF. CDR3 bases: TGTGCCAGCAGCGTATCGGCCTACCCCTTAAGCACAGATACGCAGTATTTT.

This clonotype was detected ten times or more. The CDR3 DNA sequence: TGTGCCAGCAGCCAGGGACTAGCGGAAGTGAGCTCCTACAATGAGCAGTTCTTC. Amino acids: CASSQGLAEVSSYNEQFF. The chain carries TRBV5-6 and TRBJ2-1; 11 nucleotides line up with TRBD2. The V gene end was trimmed by 4 bases and the J gene end by 0 bases; junction bases not matched to a gene: 9. CDR3 length: 18 amino acids. The germline CDR1 and CDR2 sequences are SGHDT and YYEEEE.

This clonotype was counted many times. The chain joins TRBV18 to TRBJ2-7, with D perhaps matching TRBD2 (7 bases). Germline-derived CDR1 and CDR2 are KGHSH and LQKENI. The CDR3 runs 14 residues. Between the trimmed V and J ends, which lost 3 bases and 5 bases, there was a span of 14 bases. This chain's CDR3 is CASSPLGGDNEQYF. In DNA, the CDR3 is TGTGCCAGCTCACCGTTGGGAGGGGACAACGAGCAGTACTTC.

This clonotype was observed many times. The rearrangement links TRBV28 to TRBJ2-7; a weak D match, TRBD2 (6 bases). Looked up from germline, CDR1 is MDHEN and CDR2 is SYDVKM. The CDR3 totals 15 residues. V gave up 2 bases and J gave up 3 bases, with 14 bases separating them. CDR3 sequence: CASSLRGSKNYEQYF. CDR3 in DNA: TGTGCCAGCAGTTTACGGGGGAGCAAAAACTACGAGCAGTACTTC.

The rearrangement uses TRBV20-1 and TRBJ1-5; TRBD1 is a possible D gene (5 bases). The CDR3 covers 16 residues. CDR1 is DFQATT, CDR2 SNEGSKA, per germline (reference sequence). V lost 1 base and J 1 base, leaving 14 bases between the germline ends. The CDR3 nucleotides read TGCAGTGCTAGAGCAGTAGGCCGGGACAGCAATCAGCCCCAGCATTTT. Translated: CSARAVGRDSNQPQHF.

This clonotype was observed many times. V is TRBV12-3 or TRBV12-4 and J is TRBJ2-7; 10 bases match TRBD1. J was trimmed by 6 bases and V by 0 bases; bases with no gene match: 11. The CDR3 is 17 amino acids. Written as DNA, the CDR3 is TGTGCCAGCAGTTTAGCGCTCGGGGAGGACAGGGGGGGCGAGCAGTACTTC. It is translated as CASSLALGEDRGGEQYF.

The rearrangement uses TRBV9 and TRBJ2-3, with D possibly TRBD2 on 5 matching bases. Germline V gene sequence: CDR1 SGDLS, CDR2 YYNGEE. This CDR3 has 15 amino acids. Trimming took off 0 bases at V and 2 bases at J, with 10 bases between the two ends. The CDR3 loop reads CASSVEGLATDTQYF. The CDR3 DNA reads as TGTGCCAGCAGCGTAGAAGGGCTAGCCACAGATACGCAGTATTTT.

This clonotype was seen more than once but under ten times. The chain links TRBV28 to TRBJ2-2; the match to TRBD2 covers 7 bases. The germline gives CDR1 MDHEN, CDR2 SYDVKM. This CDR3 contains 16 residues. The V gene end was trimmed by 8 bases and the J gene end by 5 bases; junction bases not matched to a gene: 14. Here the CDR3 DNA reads TGTGCCAGCGAGTTGGGGCGGGAGCTAAGGACCGGGGAGCTGTTTTTT. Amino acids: CASELGRELRTGELFF.

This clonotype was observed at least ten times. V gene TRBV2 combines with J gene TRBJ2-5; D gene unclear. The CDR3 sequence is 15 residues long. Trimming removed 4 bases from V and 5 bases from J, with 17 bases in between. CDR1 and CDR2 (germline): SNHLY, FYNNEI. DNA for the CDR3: TGTGCCAGCAGTGGGCTCGGGCTTCGTGAGGAGACCCAGTACTTC. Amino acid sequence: CASSGLGLREETQYF.

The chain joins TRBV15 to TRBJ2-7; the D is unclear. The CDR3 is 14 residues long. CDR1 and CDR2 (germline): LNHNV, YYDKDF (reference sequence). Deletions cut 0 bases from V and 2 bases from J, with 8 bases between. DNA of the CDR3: TGTGCCACCAGCAGAGATCACCAGGCCTACGAGCAGTACTTC. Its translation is CATSRDHQAYEQYF.

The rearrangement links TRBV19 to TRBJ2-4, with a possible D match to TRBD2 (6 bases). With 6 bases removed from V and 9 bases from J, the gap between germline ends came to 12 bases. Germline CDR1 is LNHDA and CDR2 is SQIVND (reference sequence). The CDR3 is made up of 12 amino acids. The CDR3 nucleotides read TGTGCCAGTAGCGAGACTAGGCTCATTCAGTACTTC. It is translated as CASSETRLIQYF. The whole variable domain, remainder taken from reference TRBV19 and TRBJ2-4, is DGGITQSPKYLFRKEGQNVTLSCEQNLNHDAMYWYRQDPGQGLRLIYYSQIVNDFQKGDIAEGYSVSREKKESFPLTVTSAQKNPTAFYLCASSETRLIQYFGAGTRLSVL.

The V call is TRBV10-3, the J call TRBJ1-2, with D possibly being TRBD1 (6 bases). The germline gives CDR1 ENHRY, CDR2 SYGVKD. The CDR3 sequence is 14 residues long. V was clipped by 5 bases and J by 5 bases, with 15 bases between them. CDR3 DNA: TGTGCCATCAGTCGGACAGTTTCGCGGTATGGCTACACCTTC. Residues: CAISRTVSRYGYTF.

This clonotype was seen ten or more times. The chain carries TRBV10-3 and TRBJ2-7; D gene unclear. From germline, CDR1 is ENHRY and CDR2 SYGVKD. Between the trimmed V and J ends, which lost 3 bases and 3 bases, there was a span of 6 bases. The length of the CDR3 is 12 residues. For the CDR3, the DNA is TGTGCCATCAGTGAAGACCGCTACGAGCAGTACTTC. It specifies CAISEDRYEQYF.

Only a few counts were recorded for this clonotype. CDR3 loop: CASSPGLAGTMNEQFF. CDR3 coding DNA: TGTGCCAGTAGTCCGGGACTAGCGGGGACGATGAATGAGCAGTTCTTC. This chain links TRBV19 with TRBJ2-1; 13 bases fit TRBD2. Germline V gives CDR1 LNHDA, CDR2 SQIVND (reference sequence). This CDR3 is 16 amino acids long. V was clipped by 5 bases and J by 7 bases; unmatched bases: 8. The full variable domain, with the rest looked up from reference TRBV19 and TRBJ2-1, is DGGITQSPKYLFRKEGQNVTLSCEQNLNHDAMYWYRQDPGQGLRLIYYSQIVNDFQKGDIAEGYSVSREKKESFPLTVTSAQKNPTAFYLCASSPGLAGTMNEQFFGPGTRLTVL.

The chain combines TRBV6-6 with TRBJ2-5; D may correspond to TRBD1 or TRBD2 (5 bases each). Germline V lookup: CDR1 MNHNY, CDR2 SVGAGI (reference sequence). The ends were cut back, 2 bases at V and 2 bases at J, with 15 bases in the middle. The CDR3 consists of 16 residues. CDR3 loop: CASSYAGTGKQETQYF. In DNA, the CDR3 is TGTGCCAGCAGTTACGCCGGGACCGGGAAACAAGAGACCCAGTACTTC.

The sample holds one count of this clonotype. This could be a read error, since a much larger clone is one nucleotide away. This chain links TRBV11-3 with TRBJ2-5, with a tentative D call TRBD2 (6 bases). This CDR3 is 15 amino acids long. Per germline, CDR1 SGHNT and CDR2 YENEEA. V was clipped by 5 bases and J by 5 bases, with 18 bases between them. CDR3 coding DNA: TGTGCCAGCAGCCCCGCCGGGCGGGGTGGGGAGACCCAGTACTTC. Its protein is CASSPAGRGGETQYF.